The 23 T cell receptor beta chains in this list originate from one sample, sequenced in a study of blood T cell repertoires in COVID-19. This table comes from immunoSEQ multiplex PCR, and its TCRdb copy is limited to in-frame clones, with some not included. The sample lists over 450,000 clones, less than 90% occurring once. What was sequenced was peripheral blood. Receptors were obtained from a woman aged 45 to 65 with COVID-19, enrolled during active disease.

J is TRBJ2-1 and V is TRBV11-2, with a possible D match to TRBD2 (7 bases). V lost 3 bases, J lost 6 bases, and 15 bases lay in between. The CDR3 extends over 15 amino acids. Germline CDR1 and CDR2: SGHAT and FQNNGV. Written as DNA, the CDR3 is TGTGCCAGCAGCTTTGACGCGGGGGCCATCAATGAGCAGTTCTTC. Protein product: CASSFDAGAINEQFF.

This clone occurred once. The chain has TRBV2 and TRBJ2-1, with D maybe TRBD2 (7 bases). The germline CDR1 and CDR2 sequences are SNHLY and FYNNEI. V dropped 8 bases and J dropped 7 bases, with 15 bases sitting between them. The CDR3 totals 13 residues. The CDR3 DNA is TGTGCCAGCGGGGGGGCTGTAGGGAATGAGCAGTTCTTC. It specifies CASGGAVGNEQFF. Combining the CDR3 with reference TRBV2 and TRBJ2-1 gives the whole variable domain EPEVTQTPSHQVTQMGQEVILRCVPISNHLYFYWYRQILGQKVEFLVSFYNNEISEKSEIFDDQFSVERPDGSNFTLKIRSTKLEDSAMYFCASGGAVGNEQFFGPGTRLTVL.

The V and J genes are TRBV9 and TRBJ2-1; 9 bases align to TRBD2. The V gene's germline CDR1 is SGDLS and CDR2 YYNGEE. This CDR3 is built from 15 residues. With V trimmed by 2 bases and J by 8 bases, 8 bases remained unmatched. The CDR3, as DNA: TGTGCCAGCAGCGTCGAAAGCGGGGGGCCCTATGAGCAGTTCTTC. This sequence encodes CASSVESGGPYEQFF.

This clone was seen just once. The chain is built from TRBV30 and TRBJ1-1; the D gene is possibly TRBD1 (6 bases). The CDR3 has 11 amino acids. The germline V and J ends were trimmed by 7 bases and 11 bases, with 17 bases remaining between them. CDR1 is GTSNPN and CDR2 is SVGIG in the germline V gene (reference sequence). The DNA for the CDR3 is TGTGCCTTGTCGGGGGGCGCTGGGGCTTTCTTT. Its protein is CALSGGAGAFF.

The gene calls are TRBV4-1 and TRBJ2-1, with 9 bases aligning to TRBD1. The CDR3 is 15 amino acids. CDR1 is MGHRA and CDR2 is YSYEKL in the germline V gene. The junction had 7 bases not matched to a gene; V was cut back by 5 bases and J by 5 bases. CDR3 protein: CASSDRDRANNEQFF. CDR3 in DNA: TGCGCCAGCAGCGACCGGGACAGGGCCAACAATGAGCAGTTCTTC.

The chain joins TRBV14 to TRBJ1-2; 8 bases line up with TRBD1. The germline gives CDR1 SGHDN, CDR2 FVKESK. Losses at the gene ends were 3 bases for V and 2 bases for J; bases not matched to a gene: 5. CDR3 length: 15 residues. CDR3 DNA sequence: TGTGCCAGCAGCCAGTGGACAGGGTGGAACTATGGCTACACCTTC. Its protein product is CASSQWTGWNYGYTF.

The gene calls are TRBV21-1 and TRBJ2-7; TRBD1 is taken as the D call from the table, unchecked against the DNA. TRBV21-1 has pseudogene status. The CDR3 is made up of 15 amino acids. The CDR3 sequence: CASSKGTGGRNEQYF. The CDR3 DNA reads as TGTGCCAGCAGCAAAGGGACAGGGGGCCGGAACGAGCAGTACTTC.

This clone occurred a few times. The genes are TRBV28 and TRBJ1-2; TRBD1 is a possible D gene (5 bases). Per germline, CDR1 MDHEN and CDR2 SYDVKM. CDR3 size: 14 residues. V shed 4 bases and J shed 8 bases, with 17 bases lying between them. The CDR3: CASSSLPRGTGYTF. CDR3 coding DNA: TGTGCCAGCAGTTCACTACCGCGGGGGACCGGCTACACCTTC.

The CDR3 sequence: CSLRVERPGSSEAFF. CDR3 bases: TGCAGCCTTCGCGTGGAACGACCAGGTTCCTCTGAAGCTTTCTTT. This chain joins TRBV29-1 and TRBJ1-1; the D is unclear. V lost 8 bases and J 6 bases, leaving 25 bases between the germline ends. The CDR3 extends over 15 amino acids. The germline CDR1 and CDR2 sequences are SQVTM and ANQGSEA.

The chain combines TRBV6-5 with TRBJ1-2; TRBD1 matches at 10 bases. CDR1 is MNHEY and CDR2 is SVGAGI in the germline V gene. The CDR3 is made up of 14 amino acids. The V gene end was trimmed by 6 bases and the J gene end by 2 bases; junction bases not matched to a gene: 3. The CDR3 loop is CASRRDRGNYGYTF. CDR3 DNA: TGTGCCAGCAGACGGGACAGGGGAAACTATGGCTACACCTTC.

This clone was counted only a few times. The rearrangement links TRBV5-1 to TRBJ1-4; tentatively, D is TRBD1 (5 bases). The germline V gene has CDR1 SGHRS and CDR2 YFSETQ. V gave up 4 bases and J gave up 8 bases, with 18 bases separating them. The CDR3 is 15 residues long. The DNA for the CDR3 is TGCGCCAGCAGCCCGGTCCGGGGACTAGAGGAAAAACTGTTTTTT. It translates to CASSPVRGLEEKLFF.

The sample holds a few counts of this clone. This chain joins TRBV6-1 and TRBJ1-6, with D unclear. V shed 0 bases and J shed 2 bases, with 8 bases lying between them. Per germline, CDR1 MNHNS and CDR2 SASEGT. CDR3 length equals 16 residues. The CDR3 DNA follows: TGTGCCAGCAGTGAAGCTGAGGTTGCCTATAATTCACCCCTCCACTTT. This encodes CASSEAEVAYNSPLHF.

J is TRBJ2-1 and V is TRBV28; possibly TRBD2 for D (6 bases). This CDR3 comprises 16 residues. Germline V lookup: CDR1 MDHEN, CDR2 SYDVKM. The ends were cut back, 7 bases at V and 0 bases at J, with 16 bases in the middle. This CDR3 reads CASTTPGESSYNEQFF. CDR3 sequence (DNA): TGTGCCAGCACCACTCCGGGGGAGTCCTCCTACAATGAGCAGTTCTTC.

The gene calls are TRBV7-9 and TRBJ2-3, with 8 bases fitting TRBD2. The CDR3 is 16 residues long. V was pared by 6 bases and J by 2 bases, with 10 bases of the junction left unmatched. In germline, CDR1 is SEHNR, CDR2 FQNEAQ (reference sequence). CDR3 sequence: CASSSPGGANTDTQYF. DNA of the CDR3: TGTGCCAGCAGTTCTCCCGGGGGGGCCAACACAGATACGCAGTATTTT.

The chain couples TRBV5-1 to TRBJ1-4; 7 positions agree with TRBD1. The CDR3 loop spans 15 amino acids. The V gene's germline CDR1 is SGHRS and CDR2 YFSETQ. Trimming removed 0 bases from V and 4 bases from J; junction bases left unmatched: 3. CDR3 amino acids: CASSLVQGNNEKLFF. The CDR3 DNA reads as TGCGCCAGCAGCTTGGTACAGGGGAATAATGAAAAACTGTTTTTT. The full variable domain, its missing parts supplied by reference TRBV5-1 and TRBJ1-4, is KAGVTQTPRYLIKTRGQQVTLSCSPISGHRSVSWYQQTPGQGLQFLFEYFSETQRNKGNFPGRFSGRQFSNSRSEMNVSTLELGDSALYLCASSLVQGNNEKLFFGSGTQLSVL.

Comment on this clone: The same CDR3 arises from other DNA sequences in this sample as well. The chain uses TRBV1 and TRBJ1-2. TRBV1 represents a pseudogene. The CDR3 covers 14 residues. This CDR3 is CTSSQFTTWLGYTF. The CDR3 nucleotides are TGCACCAGCAGCCAATTCACCACTTGGTTGGGCTACACCTTC.

This sequence joins TRBV2 and TRBJ2-7; 10 nucleotides match TRBD1. V trimming: 5 bases; J trimming: 3 bases; junction bases outside the gene matches: 7. Germline assignment: CDR1 SNHLY and CDR2 FYNNEI. CDR3 length: 15 amino acids. CDR3 DNA: TGTGCCAGCAGTAAGGGACAGGGGTTGATCTACGAGCAGTACTTC. This translates into CASSKGQGLIYEQYF.

On this clone itself: Other DNA sequences in this specimen translate into the identical CDR3. The V call is TRBV30, the J call TRBJ2-3, with a weak D call TRBD1 (5 bases). In germline, CDR1 is GTSNPN, CDR2 SVGIG (reference sequence). This CDR3 has 13 residues. The germline V and J ends were trimmed by 2 bases and 1 base, with 7 bases remaining between them. In nucleotides, the CDR3 is TGTGCCTGGAGTAGGGGCGGCACAGATACGCAGTATTTT. Translation gives CAWSRGGTDTQYF.

This clone was picked up one time. V usage is TRBV2 and J usage is TRBJ1-2; D perhaps matches TRBD1 (6 bases). Trimming removed 6 bases at V and 6 bases at J, with 11 bases between. The CDR3 totals 12 residues. CDR1 and CDR2 from the germline V gene are SNHLY and FYNNEI. The CDR3 reads CASRFRQDGYTF. In DNA, the CDR3 is TGTGCCAGCAGATTTAGACAGGATGGCTACACCTTC. The full variable domain, with the rest looked up from reference TRBV2 and TRBJ1-2, is EPEVTQTPSHQVTQMGQEVILRCVPISNHLYFYWYRQILGQKVEFLVSFYNNEISEKSEIFDDQFSVERPDGSNFTLKIRSTKLEDSAMYFCASRFRQDGYTFGSGTRLTVV.

This clone is a singleton in its sample. The V and J genes are TRBV5-1 and TRBJ1-2; 8 bases agree with TRBD1. With 4 bases clipped from V and 8 bases from J, the junction kept 10 bases outside the gene matches. CDR1 is SGHRS, CDR2 YFSETQ, per germline. CDR3 length: 14 amino acids. The CDR3 sequence: CASSLRQGPGGYTF. The CDR3 DNA reads as TGCGCCAGCAGCCTTCGACAGGGGCCGGGGGGCTACACCTTC.

This chain links TRBV5-1 with TRBJ1-4, with a weak D call TRBD1 (6 bases). Looked up from germline, CDR1 is SGHRS and CDR2 is YFSETQ. V dropped 3 bases and J dropped 2 bases, with 14 bases sitting between them. The CDR3 has 16 amino acids. The CDR3 loop is CASSWRTESTNEKLFF. The CDR3 DNA sequence: TGCGCCAGCAGCTGGCGGACAGAATCCACTAATGAAAAACTGTTTTTT.

The V call is TRBV2, the J call TRBJ1-1; 8 nucleotides match TRBD1. CDR1 and CDR2 (germline): SNHLY, FYNNEI. The trim removed 6 bases at V and 2 bases at J, leaving 8 bases unmatched. The CDR3 spans 15 residues. CDR3 bases: TGTGCCAGCAGGGTATCCAGGGGGCCCAACACTGAAGCTTTCTTT. It translates to CASRVSRGPNTEAFF.

V is TRBV7-6 and J is TRBJ2-7, with 11 bases identical to TRBD1. Germline lookup yields CDR1 SGHVS and CDR2 FNYEAQ. This CDR3 is built from 14 residues. The ends lost 5 bases at V and 5 bases at J; junction bases unmatched: 5. In nucleotides, the CDR3 is TGTGCCAGCAGCCCGCCGGACAGGGGGCACGAGCAGTACTTC. It translates to CASSPPDRGHEQYF.